The entry below gives a single TCR beta chain sequence along with its context. This sample was included in a study of blood T cell repertoires in COVID-19. Produced via immunoSEQ multiplex PCR; TCRdb's table is partial and in-frame only. The sample carries roughly 30,000 clones, 85% to 90% recorded once. This sequence originates from a human donor in a cohort sampled during active COVID-19. Sequencing input: peripheral blood.

The CDR3 region has the DNA TGTGCCAGTAGTATTCGGACAGCGCACTCTGGCTACACCTTC. Its translation: CASSIRTAHSGYTF. V gene TRBV19 combines with J gene TRBJ1-2, with D maybe TRBD1 (6 bases). Trimming pared 3 bases from V and 7 bases from J, leaving 15 bases between. The CDR3 has 14 amino acids. Germline V gene sequence: CDR1 LNHDA, CDR2 SQIVND (reference sequence).